This T cell receptor beta chain was sequenced for a study of CD8 T cells in Susac syndrome. Study outcomes and limitations: The study recognized that its TCR sequencing and HLA analysis covered a relatively small number of individuals.

An input of roughly 0.5 to 1 ug of RNA was subjected to reverse transcription using random hexamers. Amplification of TCR beta CDR3 by immunoSEQ multiplex PCR spanned 54 Vbeta and 13 Jbeta. TCRdb re-analysed the immunoSEQ multiplex PCR reads in MiXCR, keeping a single row per CDR3 protein. This table has 25,000 to 30,000 distinct CDR3 sequences, 94% appearing once. With regard to this clonotype: As yet, its antigen is unknown.

TEMRA cells were enriched by FACS, while CD8+ and CD4+ T cells were obtained through a negative isolation that was performed magnetically. The CDR3 has 15 amino acids. Germline CDR1 reads SGHRS; CDR2 reads YFSETQ. The V segment lost 4 bases and the J segment 2 bases; nucleotides outside the gene matches: 6. The clonotype was recovered from a human donor in good health. The sequenced sample was CD8+ T cells from PBMCs. V is TRBV5-1 and J is TRBJ2-1, with TRBD1 matching over 7 bases. The CDR3 region is CASSMVQGTYNEQFF. In nucleotides, the CDR3 is TGCGCCAGCAGCATGGTACAGGGGACCTACAATGAGCAGTTCTTC.